Sequencing of this TCR beta chain was carried out in a study of spatial heterogeneity in lung cancer. Remarks on this clonotype: Sequence at one end of the junction differs from germline and may be a read error.

The time point: sample taken at primary tumor resection. Frozen PBMC, nontumor lung or tumor provided whole RNA, which was sequenced unsorted. The cohort: under 80 early-stage, untreated non-small cell lung cancer patients. Every TCR cDNA molecule carried a tag that served as a unique molecular identifier. TCRdb re-called the 5' RACE reads with MiXCR, one entry per CDR3 protein. The data contain tens of thousands of distinct CDR3 sequences, over 9.5% of them seen just once; the ten biggest clones take up approximately 4.6%. The sequencing here drew on PBMCs, taken at surgery. This receptor was identified in a male donor with early-stage non-small cell lung cancer.

The CDR3 DNA is TGTGCCTGGAGTCAGGGAACTGGAAACACCACATATTTT. Residues: CAWSQGTGNTTYF. This chain connects TRBV30 to TRBJ1-3; D is perhaps TRBD1 (5 bases). This CDR3 has 13 amino acids. The germline gives CDR1 GTSNPN, CDR2 SVGIG (reference sequence).